The sequence of this TCR beta chain was determined in a study of long-term antiretroviral therapy in people with HIV. Study-wide background: The study's earliest collections predate the 2015 immediate-ART recommendation by about a decade. Study outcomes and limitations: HIV repertoires spanned tighter CDR3 length ranges than controls did.

In the United States, treatment was given to all participants with HIV. Before DNA extraction, roughly 0.95-10 million cryopreserved PBMC were held in the samples. As for this clone: Antigen specificity is unknown.

Assay version v3.0 of immunoSEQ was used, and it was run at survey level. Assay used: immunoSEQ multiplex PCR; TCRdb lists only in-frame clones, some missing. Among tens of thousands of clones, around 90% were seen once, and the ten largest hold about 3.9%. Trimming shortened V by 0 bases and J by 15 bases, and 9 bases separated the two germline ends. Germline values: CDR1 SGHAT, CDR2 FQNNGV. This CDR3 comprises 12 residues. The chain couples TRBV11-2 to TRBJ1-6; D is undetermined. Sequences were derived from unsorted PBMCs, sampled 1.8 years after starting antiretroviral therapy. The receptor was isolated from a woman between 18 and 29 years old with HIV. In nucleotides, the CDR3 is TGTGCCAGCAGCTTAGATTGGGGAAACCTCCACTTT. Protein product: CASSLDWGNLHF.